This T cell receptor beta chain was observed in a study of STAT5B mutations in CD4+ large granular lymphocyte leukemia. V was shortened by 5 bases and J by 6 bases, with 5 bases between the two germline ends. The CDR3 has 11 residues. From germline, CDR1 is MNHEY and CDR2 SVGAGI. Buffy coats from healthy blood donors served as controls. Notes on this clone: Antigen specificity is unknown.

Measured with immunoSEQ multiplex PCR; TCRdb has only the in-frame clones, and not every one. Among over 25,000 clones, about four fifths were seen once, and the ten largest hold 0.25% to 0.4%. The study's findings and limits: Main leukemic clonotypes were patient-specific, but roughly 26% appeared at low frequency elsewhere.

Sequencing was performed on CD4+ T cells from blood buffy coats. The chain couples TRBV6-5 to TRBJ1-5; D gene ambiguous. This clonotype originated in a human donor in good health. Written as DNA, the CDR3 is TGTGCCAGCAGTGAGGCTCAGCCCCAGCATTTT. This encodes CASSEAQPQHF.